Listed below are T cell receptor beta chains from one sample, sequenced in a study of chemoradiotherapy in HPV16-positive cancers. Measured with immunoSEQ multiplex PCR; TCRdb has only the in-frame clones, and not every one. The sample gives around 620 clones, roughly 90% of which show up once; about 4.5% is in the top ten. This material consisted of tumor tissue, taken from a patient who underwent chemoradiotherapy. The receptors were sampled from a human donor with HPV-associated anogenital cancer. The CDR3 runs from the conserved cysteine through the conserved F or W. A D gene is named only where the DNA matches it firmly. For some rows the clone size is stated as once, few or many, or as a class when expanded; others skip it.

NA,NA,TRBV19,TRBJ2-7,CASSQPAGQRNEQYF,TGTGCCAGTAGTCAACCGGCCGGACAAAGGAACGAGCAGTACTTC
NA,NA,TRBV20-1,TRBJ1-1,CSARHSREAFF,TGCAGTGCCAGACACTCACGGGAAGCTTTCTTT
NA,NA,TRBV12-5,TRBJ2-1,CASGLGVGRDEQFF,TGTGCTAGTGGTTTGGGGGTTGGGCGCGATGAGCAGTTCTTC
NA,NA,TRBV5-1,TRBJ1-1,CASSLRGGTNTEAFF,TGCGCCAGCAGCTTGCGGGGTGGCACGAACACTGAAGCTTTCTTT
NA,NA,TRBV12-5,TRBJ2-5,CASGWGGTAQETQYF,TGTGCTAGTGGTTGGGGGGGGACAGCCCAAGAGACCCAGTACTTC
NA,NA,TRBV19,TRBJ2-1,CASKNSFYNEQFF,TGTGCCAGTAAAAATAGTTTCTACAATGAGCAGTTCTTC
NA,NA,TRBV7-2,TRBJ1-2,CASSPAGRSGGYTF,TGTGCCAGCAGCCCAGCCGGGAGGTCGGGAGGCTACACCTTC
few,NA,TRBV27,TRBJ1-5,CASSLDRNQPQHF,TGTGCCAGCAGCCTTGATAGAAATCAGCCCCAGCATTTT
NA,NA,TRBV5-1,TRBJ2-1,CASRGQSEYNEQFF,TGCGCCAGCCGAGGACAGTCGGAATACAATGAGCAGTTCTTC
NA,TRBD2,TRBV6-1,TRBJ2-2,CASSSGLAPGELFF,TGTGCCAGCAGTTCGGGACTAGCCCCCGGGGAGCTGTTTTTT
NA,TRBD2,TRBV6-6,TRBJ2-5,CASCSDGTSGGTQYF,TGTGCCAGTTGCTCTGACGGGACTAGCGGCGGCACCCAGTACTTC
NA,TRBD1,TRBV5-5,TRBJ2-3,CASSLAGGADTQYF,TGTGCCAGCAGCTTGGCAGGGGGCGCAGATACGCAGTATTTT
NA,NA,TRBV2,TRBJ1-3,CASTTWDTIYF,TGTGCCAGCACCACCTGGGACACCATATATTTT
NA,TRBD1,TRBV30,TRBJ2-7,CAYEPGQGKQYF,TGTGCCTACGAACCGGGACAGGGAAAGCAGTACTTC
NA,TRBD1,TRBV10-3,TRBJ1-5,CAISETGVVQPQHF,TGTGCCATCAGTGAGACAGGGGTGGTTCAGCCCCAGCATTTT
NA,NA,TRBV29-1,TRBJ1-1,CSVEAVNTEAFF,TGCAGCGTTGAAGCAGTGAACACTGAAGCTTTCTTT
NA,NA,TRBV7-1,TRBJ2-6,CASSRGQSRANVLTF,TGTGCCAGCAGCCGAGGACAAAGTCGGGCCAACGTCCTGACTTTC
NA,NA,TRBV19,TRBJ1-5,CASTRGFNQPQHF,TGTGCCAGTACCAGGGGTTTCAATCAGCCCCAGCATTTT
NA,NA,TRBV19,TRBJ1-2,CASYRVNYGYTF,TGTGCCAGTTACCGGGTAAACTATGGCTACACCTTC
NA,TRBD1,TRBV19,TRBJ2-2,CASSVTGTGELFF,TGTGCCAGTAGTGTGACAGGGACCGGGGAGCTGTTTTTT
NA,TRBD1,TRBV5-4,TRBJ1-6,CASSSRTGAGASPLHF,TGTGCCAGCAGCTCAAGGACAGGGGCCGGGGCCTCACCCCTCCACTTT
NA,NA,TRBV5-1,TRBJ1-2,CASSLEGYGYTF,TGCGCCAGCAGCTTGGAGGGCTATGGCTACACCTTC
NA,NA,TRBV29-1,TRBJ1-2,CSVQLSQVYGYTF,TGCAGCGTTCAGTTATCCCAGGTTTATGGCTACACCTTC
NA,TRBD2,TRBV28,TRBJ2-7,CASSFSAGGRDEQYF,TGTGCCAGCAGTTTCTCAGCGGGGGGTAGGGACGAGCAGTACTTC
NA,TRBD1,TRBV9,TRBJ2-7,CASSSGQVSYEQYF,TGTGCCAGCAGCTCGGGACAGGTCTCCTACGAGCAGTACTTC
NA,NA,TRBV27,TRBJ2-1,CASSFAPWTGGVSYNEQFF,TGTGCCAGCAGTTTTGCACCGTGGACGGGGGGCGTGAGCTACAATGAGCAGTTCTTC
NA,NA,TRBV7-6,TRBJ2-2,CASSDRQGSGGELFF,TGTGCCAGCAGCGACAGACAGGGTAGCGGCGGGGAGCTGTTTTTT
NA,TRBD1,TRBV7-9,TRBJ1-1,CASSLGQGRGTEAFF,TGTGCCAGCAGCTTGGGACAGGGCCGTGGCACTGAAGCTTTCTTT
NA,NA,TRBV11-2,TRBJ1-5,CASSLVGTQPQHF,TGTGCCAGCAGCTTAGTCGGGACCCAGCCCCAGCATTTT
NA,TRBD1,TRBV30,TRBJ1-4,CAWKNQATGGEKLFF,TGTGCCTGGAAAAATCAAGCGACAGGGGGAGAAAAACTGTTTTTT
NA,NA,TRBV5-5,TRBJ2-5,CASSFDRIVQETQYF,TGTGCCAGCAGCTTCGACCGTATAGTTCAAGAGACCCAGTACTTC
NA,TRBD1,TRBV7-6,TRBJ2-3,CASSARTGSRTDTQYF,TGTGCCAGCAGCGCCCGGACAGGGAGTAGAACAGATACGCAGTATTTT
few,NA,TRBV7-2,TRBJ1-5,CASSFPNGPQHF,TGTGCCAGCAGCTTCCCTAATGGGCCCCAGCATTTT
NA,TRBD2,TRBV11-2,TRBJ2-1,CASGGGINRNEQFF,TGTGCCAGCGGCGGGGGAATAAACCGAAATGAGCAGTTCTTC
NA,TRBD2,TRBV4-1,TRBJ2-7,CASSQVSGGALQDEQYF,TGCGCCAGCAGCCAGGTTAGCGGGGGGGCCCTGCAGGACGAGCAGTACTTC
NA,NA,TRBV27,TRBJ2-3,CASSYGATQYF,TGTGCCAGCAGCTACGGGGCTACGCAGTATTTT
NA,TRBD1,TRBV7-2,TRBJ1-1,CASSLYSRDRNPEAFF,TGTGCCAGCAGCTTATATTCCCGGGACAGGAACCCTGAAGCTTTCTTT
once,NA,TRBV6-1,TRBJ2-3,CASSDGFTDTQYF,TGTGCCAGCAGTGACGGATTCACAGATACGCAGTATTTT
NA,NA,TRBV7-6,TRBJ2-3,CASSLIEDTQYF,TGTGCCAGCAGCTTAATAGAGGATACGCAGTATTTT
NA,TRBD2,TRBV15,TRBJ2-1,CATSRVVGGLAGNEQFF,TGTGCCACCAGCAGAGTAGTTGGGGGACTAGCGGGCAATGAGCAGTTCTTC
NA,NA,TRBV5-4,TRBJ1-1,CASSFAGAGFTEAFF,TGTGCCAGCAGCTTTGCGGGGGCAGGGTTCACTGAAGCTTTCTTT
NA,NA,TRBV12-2,TRBJ2-2,CASRLAGGPTNTGELFF,TGTGCAAGTCGCTTAGCGGGGGGGCCGACGAACACCGGGGAGCTGTTTTTT
NA,TRBD1,TRBV9,TRBJ1-2,CASSVDGQAEGYTF,TGTGCCAGCAGCGTCGACGGACAGGCGGAAGGCTACACCTTC
few,NA,TRBV10-3,TRBJ1-1,CASTGNTEAFF,TGTGCCAGTACAGGTAACACTGAAGCTTTCTTT
NA,TRBD1,TRBV6-1,TRBJ1-2,CASRMTGRIYGYTF,TGTGCCAGCAGGATGACAGGGCGGATCTATGGCTACACCTTC
few,NA,TRBV2,TRBJ2-2,CASSGLGSTGELFF,TGTGCCAGCTCCGGCTTAGGGTCCACCGGGGAGCTGTTTTTT
NA,TRBD2,TRBV5-1,TRBJ2-1,CASSRAGGTNEQFF,TGCGCCAGCAGCCGAGCGGGGGGGACCAATGAGCAGTTCTTC
NA,TRBD2,TRBV5-1,TRBJ2-2,CASSPQRGMGSGELFF,TGCGCCAGCAGCCCTCAGCGGGGAATGGGATCCGGGGAGCTGTTTTTT